This paragraph covers one TCR beta chain sequence. This table comes from immunoSEQ multiplex PCR, and its TCRdb copy is limited to in-frame clones, with some not included. The sample has about 140,000 clones; 84% are singletons. Shortly before study entry, within 2 weeks, exposed participants had met a COVID-19 case. Germline V lookup: CDR1 MDHEN, CDR2 SYDVKM. V dropped 10 bases and J dropped 1 base, with 20 bases sitting between them. The CDR3 spans 17 residues. The sample belongs to a study of blood T cell repertoires in COVID-19. Study at large: The United States, Italy and Spain were the sources of the acute and convalescent COVID-19 samples.

The material sequenced was PBMCs or T cells enriched from blood (not recorded which). The receptor's source is a woman under 30 who had been exposed to COVID-19. The gene calls are TRBV28 and TRBJ2-6; unclear D gene. CDR3 in amino acids: CANPDTIAESGANVLTF. As DNA, the CDR3 is TGTGCCAACCCGGATACGATAGCCGAATCTGGGGCCAACGTCCTGACTTTC.